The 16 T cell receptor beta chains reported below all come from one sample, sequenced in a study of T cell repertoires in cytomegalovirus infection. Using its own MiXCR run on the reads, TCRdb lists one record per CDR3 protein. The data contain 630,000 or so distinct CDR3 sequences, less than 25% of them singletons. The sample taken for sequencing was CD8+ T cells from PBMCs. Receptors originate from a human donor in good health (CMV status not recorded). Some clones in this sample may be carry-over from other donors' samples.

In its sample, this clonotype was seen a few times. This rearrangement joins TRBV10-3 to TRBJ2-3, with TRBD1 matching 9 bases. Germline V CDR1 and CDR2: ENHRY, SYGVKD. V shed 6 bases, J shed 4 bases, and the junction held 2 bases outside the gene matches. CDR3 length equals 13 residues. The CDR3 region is CAISRQGADTQYF. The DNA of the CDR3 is TGTGCCATCAGCAGACAGGGGGCAGATACGCAGTATTTT.

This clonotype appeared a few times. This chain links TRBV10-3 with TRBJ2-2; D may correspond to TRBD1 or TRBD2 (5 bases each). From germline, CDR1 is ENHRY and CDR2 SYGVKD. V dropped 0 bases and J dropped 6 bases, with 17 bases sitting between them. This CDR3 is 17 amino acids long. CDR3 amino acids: CAISESKGTALPGELFF. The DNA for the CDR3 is TGTGCCATCAGTGAGTCAAAGGGGACGGCGCTTCCCGGGGAGCTGTTTTTT.

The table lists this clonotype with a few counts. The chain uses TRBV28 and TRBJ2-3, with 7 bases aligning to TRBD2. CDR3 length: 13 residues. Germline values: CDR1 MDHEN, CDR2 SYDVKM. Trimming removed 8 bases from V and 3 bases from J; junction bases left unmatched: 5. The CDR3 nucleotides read TGTGCCAGCGCCGGGAGGATGACAGATACGCAGTATTTT. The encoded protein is CASAGRMTDTQYF.

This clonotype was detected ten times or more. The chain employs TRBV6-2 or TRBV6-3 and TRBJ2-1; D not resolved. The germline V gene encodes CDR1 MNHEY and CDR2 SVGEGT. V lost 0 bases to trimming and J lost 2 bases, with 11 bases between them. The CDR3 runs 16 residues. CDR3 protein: CASSYSEAPAYNEQFF. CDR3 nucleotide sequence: TGTGCCAGCAGTTACTCCGAGGCACCAGCCTACAATGAGCAGTTCTTC.

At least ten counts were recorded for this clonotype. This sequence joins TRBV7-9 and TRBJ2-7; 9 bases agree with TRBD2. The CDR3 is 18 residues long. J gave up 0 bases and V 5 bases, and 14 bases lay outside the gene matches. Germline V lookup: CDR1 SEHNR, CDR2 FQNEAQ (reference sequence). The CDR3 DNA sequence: TGTGCCAGCAGCCCAGGCGATAGCGGGGGCCCCAGCTCCTACGAGCAGTACGTC. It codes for CASSPGDSGGPSSYEQYV.

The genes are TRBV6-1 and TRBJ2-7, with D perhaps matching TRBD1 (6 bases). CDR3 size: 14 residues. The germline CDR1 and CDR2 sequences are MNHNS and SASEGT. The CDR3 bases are TGTGCCAACAGTAAACAGGGTAGCTCCTACGAGCAGTACGTC. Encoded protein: CANSKQGSSYEQYV.

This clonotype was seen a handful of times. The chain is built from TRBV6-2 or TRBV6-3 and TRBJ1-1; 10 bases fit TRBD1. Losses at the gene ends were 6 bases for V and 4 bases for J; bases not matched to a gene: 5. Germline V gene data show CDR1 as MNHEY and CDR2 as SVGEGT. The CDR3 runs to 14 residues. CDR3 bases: TGTGCCAGCAGCCGGGACAGGGGAGGCACTGAAGCTTTCTTT. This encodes CASSRDRGGTEAFF.

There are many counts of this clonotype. The CDR3 sequence is CASRPVGTSSVSEQYF. CDR3 sequence (DNA): TGTGCCAGCAGGCCGGTAGGGACTAGCTCAGTGAGCGAGCAGTACTTC. This sequence joins TRBV6-5 and TRBJ2-7, with TRBD2 identical over 9 bases. Per the germline V gene, CDR1 is MNHEY and CDR2 is SVGAGI. V lost 6 bases and J lost 6; bases outside the gene matches: 15. The CDR3 is 16 residues long.

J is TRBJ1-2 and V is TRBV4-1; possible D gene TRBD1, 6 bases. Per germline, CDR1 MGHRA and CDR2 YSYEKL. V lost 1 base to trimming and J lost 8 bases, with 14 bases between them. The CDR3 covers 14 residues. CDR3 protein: CASSQVGGPGGYTF. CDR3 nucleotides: TGCGCCAGCAGCCAAGTAGGGGGACCTGGGGGCTACACCTTC.

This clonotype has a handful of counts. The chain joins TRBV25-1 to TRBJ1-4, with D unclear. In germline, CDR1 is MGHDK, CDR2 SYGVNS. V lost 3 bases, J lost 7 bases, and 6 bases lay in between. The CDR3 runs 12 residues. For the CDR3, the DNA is TGTGCCAGCAGTGATCTTGGTGAAAAACTGTTTTTT. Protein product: CASSDLGEKLFF.

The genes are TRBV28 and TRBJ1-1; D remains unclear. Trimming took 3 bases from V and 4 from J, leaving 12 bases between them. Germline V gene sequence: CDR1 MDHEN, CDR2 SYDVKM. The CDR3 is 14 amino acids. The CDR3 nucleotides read TGTGCCAGCAGTTTCAAGGGCCGAGGCACTGAAGCTTTCTTT. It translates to CASSFKGRGTEAFF.

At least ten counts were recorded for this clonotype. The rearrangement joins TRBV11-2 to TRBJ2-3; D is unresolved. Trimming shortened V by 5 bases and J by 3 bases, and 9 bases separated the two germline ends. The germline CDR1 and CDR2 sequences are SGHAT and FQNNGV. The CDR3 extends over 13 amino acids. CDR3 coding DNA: TGTGCCAGCAGCGAAGAGACTACAGATACGCAGTATTTT. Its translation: CASSEETTDTQYF. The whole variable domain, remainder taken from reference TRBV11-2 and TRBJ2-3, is EAGVAQSPRYKIIEKRQSVAFWCNPISGHATLYWYQQILGQGPKLLIQFQNNGVVDDSQLPKDRFSAERLKGVDSTLKIQPAKLEDSAVYLCASSEETTDTQYFGPGTRLTVL.

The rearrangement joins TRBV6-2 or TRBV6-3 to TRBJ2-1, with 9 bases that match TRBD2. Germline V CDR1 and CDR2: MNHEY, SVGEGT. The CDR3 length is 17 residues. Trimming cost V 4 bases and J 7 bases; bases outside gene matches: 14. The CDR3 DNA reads TGTGCCAGCAGTTCCCCGCGAGGCGGGGGGGCGGTGAATGAGCAGTTCTTC. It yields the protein CASSSPRGGGAVNEQFF.

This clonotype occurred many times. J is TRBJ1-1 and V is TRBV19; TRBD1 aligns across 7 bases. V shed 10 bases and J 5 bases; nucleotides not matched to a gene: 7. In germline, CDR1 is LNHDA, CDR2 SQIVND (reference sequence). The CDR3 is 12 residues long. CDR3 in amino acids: CATYRGWTEAFF. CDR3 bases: TGTGCCACGTACAGGGGTTGGACTGAAGCTTTCTTT. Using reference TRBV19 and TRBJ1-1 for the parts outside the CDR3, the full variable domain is DGGITQSPKYLFRKEGQNVTLSCEQNLNHDAMYWYRQDPGQGLRLIYYSQIVNDFQKGDIAEGYSVSREKKESFPLTVTSAQKNPTAFYLCATYRGWTEAFFGQGTRLTVV.

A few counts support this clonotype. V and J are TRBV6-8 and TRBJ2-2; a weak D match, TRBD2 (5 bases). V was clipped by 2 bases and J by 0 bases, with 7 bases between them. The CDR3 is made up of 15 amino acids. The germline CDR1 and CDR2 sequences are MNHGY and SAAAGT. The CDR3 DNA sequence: TGTGCCAGCAGTTACACGGGGACGAACACCGGGGAGCTGTTTTTT. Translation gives CASSYTGTNTGELFF.

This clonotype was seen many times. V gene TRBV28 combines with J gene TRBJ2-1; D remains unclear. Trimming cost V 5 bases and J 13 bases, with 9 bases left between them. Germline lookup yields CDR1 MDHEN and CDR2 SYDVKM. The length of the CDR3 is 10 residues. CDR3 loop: CASSRVQQFF. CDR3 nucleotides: TGTGCCAGCAGTAGGGTGCAACAGTTCTTC.